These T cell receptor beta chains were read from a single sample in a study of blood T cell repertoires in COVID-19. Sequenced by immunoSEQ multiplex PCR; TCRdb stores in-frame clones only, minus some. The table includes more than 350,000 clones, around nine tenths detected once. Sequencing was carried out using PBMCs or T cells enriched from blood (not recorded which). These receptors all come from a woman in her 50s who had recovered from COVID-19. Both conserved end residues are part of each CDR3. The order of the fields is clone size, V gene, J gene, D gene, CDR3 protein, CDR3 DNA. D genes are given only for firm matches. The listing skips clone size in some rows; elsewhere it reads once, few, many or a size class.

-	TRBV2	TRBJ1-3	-	CASSRNLGGNTIYF	TGTGCCAGCAGTCGGAACCTGGGCGGAAACACCATATATTTT
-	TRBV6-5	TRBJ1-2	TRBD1	CASREGAKGYTF	TGTGCCAGCCGAGAGGGGGCAAAGGGCTACACCTTC
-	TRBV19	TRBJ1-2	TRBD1	CASSIANRGIKGYTF	TGTGCCAGTAGTATAGCTAACAGGGGGATTAAAGGCTACACCTTC
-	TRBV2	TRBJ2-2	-	CASSVVGAGTGELFF	TGTGCCAGCAGTGTTGTGGGGGCGGGCACCGGGGAGCTGTTTTTT
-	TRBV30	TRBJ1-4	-	CAWSSPGPGGEKLFF	TGTGCCTGGAGCTCACCGGGGCCCGGAGGGGAAAAACTGTTTTTT
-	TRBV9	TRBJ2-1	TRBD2	CASSPGTSGGEDEQFF	TGTGCCAGCAGCCCCGGGACTAGCGGGGGCGAGGATGAGCAGTTCTTC
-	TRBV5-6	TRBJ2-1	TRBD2	CASSPGTTFSSYNEQFF	TGTGCCAGCAGCCCGGGGACTACCTTTAGCTCCTACAATGAGCAGTTCTTC
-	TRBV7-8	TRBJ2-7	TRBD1	CASSPRTGSYEQYF	TGTGCCAGCAGCCCTCGGACAGGCTCCTACGAGCAGTACTTC
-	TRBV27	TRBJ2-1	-	CASSPGLYNEQFF	TGTGCCAGCAGCCCGGGACTTTACAATGAGCAGTTCTTC
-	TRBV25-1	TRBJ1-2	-	CASSDRGAWGYTF	TGTGCCAGCAGTGATCGGGGGGCGTGGGGCTACACCTTC
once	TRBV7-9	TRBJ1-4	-	CASSLRTVKNEKLFF	TGTGCCAGCAGCCTCCGGACAGTGAAGAATGAAAAACTGTTTTTT
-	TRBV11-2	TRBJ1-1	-	CASSLRRDQGRAEAFF	TGTGCCAGCAGCTTAAGGCGGGACCAGGGTAGGGCTGAAGCTTTCTTT
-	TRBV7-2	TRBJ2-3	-	CASSEWGIAAGADTQYF	TGTGCCAGCAGCGAGTGGGGGATAGCGGCTGGGGCAGATACGCAGTATTTT
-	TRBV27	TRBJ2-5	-	CASSYRQTLETQYF	TGTGCCAGCAGTTACCGACAGACATTAGAGACCCAGTACTTC
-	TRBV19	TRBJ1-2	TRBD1	CASSRTGDYGYTF	TGTGCCAGTAGTAGGACAGGAGACTATGGCTACACCTTC
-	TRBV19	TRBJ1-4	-	CASSRPLGGEKLFF	TGTGCCAGTAGTCGCCCACTGGGGGGTGAAAAACTGTTTTTT
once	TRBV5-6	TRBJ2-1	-	CASSAGTGLNEQFF	TGTGCCAGCAGCGCCGGGACTGGCCTGAATGAGCAGTTCTTC
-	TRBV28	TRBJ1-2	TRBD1	CASTPPGGRLSYTF	TGTGCCAGCACCCCCCCAGGGGGCAGATTAAGCTACACCTTC
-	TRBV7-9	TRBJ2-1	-	CASSLSNNEQFF	TGTGCCAGCAGCCTGAGCAACAATGAGCAGTTCTTC
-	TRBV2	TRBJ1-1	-	CASARYTEAFF	TGTGCCAGCGCGCGGTACACTGAAGCTTTCTTT
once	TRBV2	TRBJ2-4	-	CASTPTGGIQYF	TGTGCCAGCACCCCGACGGGTGGGATTCAGTACTTC
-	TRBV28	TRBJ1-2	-	CASSSPDSGYTF	TGTGCCAGCAGCTCACCGGACAGCGGCTACACCTTC
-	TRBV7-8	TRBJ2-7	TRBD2	CASSLGASGSSYEQYF	TGTGCCAGCAGCTTAGGGGCTAGCGGGAGCTCCTACGAGCAGTACTTC
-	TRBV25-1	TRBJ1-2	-	CASSADGIYGYTF	TGTGCCAGCTCCGCGGACGGGATCTATGGCTACACCTTC
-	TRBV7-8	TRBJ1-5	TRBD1	CASSLVGGQGSNQPQHF	TGTGCCAGCAGCTTAGTCGGGGGACAGGGATCGAATCAGCCCCAGCATTTT
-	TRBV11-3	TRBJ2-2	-	CASSFTRSNTGELFF	TGTGCCAGCAGCTTTACCAGAAGTAACACCGGGGAGCTGTTTTTT